A selection of T cell receptor beta chains follows, all from one sample in a study of OX40 agonist ivuxolimab in advanced cancers. TCRdb's table, derived via immunoSEQ multiplex PCR, lists solely in-frame clones and lacks some. The table has tens of thousands of clones, 82% seen once; the top ten hold about 2%. Specimen: CD4+ or CD8+ T cells sorted from blood, collected in a trial of the OX40 agonist ivuxolimab. The receptors come from an adult with an advanced solid tumor such as melanoma, head and neck, liver or kidney cancer. Each CDR3 is given with its conserved first and last residue. The order of the fields is D gene, J gene, V gene, CDR3 protein. D genes are given only for firm matches.

d_gene: -; j_gene: TRBJ1-1; v_gene: TRBV7-2; CDR3aa: CASSFLSGGAEAFF
d_gene: -; j_gene: TRBJ2-6; v_gene: TRBV23-1; CDR3aa: CASSRVEGSGANVLTF
d_gene: -; j_gene: TRBJ1-1; v_gene: TRBV18; CDR3aa: CASSPGSPRDTEAFF
d_gene: -; j_gene: TRBJ1-6; v_gene: TRBV5-6; CDR3aa: CASSLDPGYSPLHF
d_gene: -; j_gene: TRBJ1-5; v_gene: TRBV10-3; CDR3aa: CAISEGTGADQPQHF
d_gene: -; j_gene: TRBJ1-6; v_gene: TRBV11-2; CDR3aa: CASSLDPGFVSPLHF
d_gene: -; j_gene: TRBJ2-2; v_gene: TRBV9; CDR3aa: CASSDGPTPGELFF
d_gene: -; j_gene: TRBJ2-6; v_gene: TRBV6-5; CDR3aa: CASSSRAGANVLTF
d_gene: -; j_gene: TRBJ2-7; v_gene: TRBV6-5; CDR3aa: CASRAASYEQYF
d_gene: TRBD2; j_gene: TRBJ2-1; v_gene: TRBV27; CDR3aa: CAAKGGTSGGISYNEQFF
d_gene: -; j_gene: TRBJ2-7; v_gene: TRBV20-1; CDR3aa: CSARPFGEQYF
d_gene: -; j_gene: TRBJ1-2; v_gene: TRBV27; CDR3aa: CASRPDFDYGYTF
d_gene: -; j_gene: TRBJ2-5; v_gene: TRBV7-9; CDR3aa: CASTTTGENQETQYF
d_gene: -; j_gene: TRBJ2-3; v_gene: TRBV10-1; CDR3aa: CASSESIWVDTQYF
d_gene: -; j_gene: TRBJ2-7; v_gene: TRBV5-1; CDR3aa: CASSLGADLEQYF
d_gene: -; j_gene: TRBJ1-3; v_gene: TRBV28; CDR3aa: CASSATGVSGNTIYF
d_gene: -; j_gene: TRBJ1-4; v_gene: TRBV10-3; CDR3aa: CAISEREELTELFF
d_gene: TRBD1; j_gene: TRBJ1-5; v_gene: TRBV7-8; CDR3aa: CASSTRDRGTNQPQHF
d_gene: TRBD1; j_gene: TRBJ1-5; v_gene: TRBV19; CDR3aa: CASSNRGWNQPQHF
d_gene: -; j_gene: TRBJ2-7; v_gene: TRBV28; CDR3aa: CASTEGGTEYEQYF
d_gene: -; j_gene: TRBJ1-1; v_gene: TRBV19; CDR3aa: CATRWGPENTEAFF
d_gene: TRBD2; j_gene: -; v_gene: TRBV4-1; CDR3aa: CASSQGTSEHYEQYF
d_gene: -; j_gene: TRBJ1-5; v_gene: TRBV7-3; CDR3aa: CASSLFRGQPQHF
d_gene: -; j_gene: TRBJ1-1; v_gene: TRBV5-1; CDR3aa: CASSLEVQGIVPWAEAFF
d_gene: TRBD1; j_gene: TRBJ2-3; v_gene: TRBV29-1; CDR3aa: CSARPTGVPTDTQYF
d_gene: -; j_gene: TRBJ1-6; v_gene: TRBV5-4; CDR3aa: CASHSSYNSPLHF
d_gene: -; j_gene: TRBJ2-7; v_gene: TRBV6-1; CDR3aa: CASRDGPYEQYF
d_gene: TRBD2; j_gene: TRBJ2-1; v_gene: TRBV5-6; CDR3aa: CASSHYEGGSYNEQFF
d_gene: -; j_gene: TRBJ2-3; v_gene: TRBV6-1; CDR3aa: CASSDLRNTDTQYF
d_gene: -; j_gene: TRBJ2-3; v_gene: TRBV4-1; CDR3aa: CASSQVAGLDTQYF
d_gene: -; j_gene: TRBJ1-2; v_gene: TRBV6-5; CDR3aa: CASSYSGLGGYTF
d_gene: TRBD1; j_gene: TRBJ2-7; v_gene: TRBV18; CDR3aa: CASSPPSGQGAVGEQYF
d_gene: -; j_gene: TRBJ2-7; v_gene: TRBV7-6; CDR3aa: CASSLALSSYEQYF
d_gene: TRBD1; j_gene: TRBJ1-4; v_gene: TRBV6-1; CDR3aa: CASSRGTAYEKLFF
d_gene: TRBD1; j_gene: TRBJ1-5; v_gene: TRBV30; CDR3aa: CALRQGDNQPQHF
d_gene: -; j_gene: TRBJ2-3; v_gene: TRBV18; CDR3aa: CASSPGQTDTQYF
d_gene: -; j_gene: TRBJ2-7; v_gene: TRBV9; CDR3aa: CASSVGSGGGYEQYF
d_gene: -; j_gene: TRBJ1-6; v_gene: TRBV19; CDR3aa: CASSMTVRDSPLHF
d_gene: TRBD2; j_gene: TRBJ2-7; v_gene: TRBV7-2; CDR3aa: CASSFRLAGGREQYF
d_gene: -; j_gene: TRBJ1-2; v_gene: TRBV5-1; CDR3aa: CASRPQGANYGYTF
d_gene: TRBD1; j_gene: TRBJ2-5; v_gene: TRBV7-9; CDR3aa: CASSLLTGWFQETQYF
d_gene: -; j_gene: TRBJ2-3; v_gene: TRBV5-4; CDR3aa: CASSLRVGTDTQYF
d_gene: TRBD1; j_gene: TRBJ1-5; v_gene: TRBV5-6; CDR3aa: CASSQTGQGFSNQPQHF
d_gene: TRBD2; j_gene: TRBJ2-2; v_gene: TRBV28; CDR3aa: CASSHSGRSTGELFF
d_gene: TRBD2; j_gene: TRBJ2-7; v_gene: TRBV29-1; CDR3aa: CSVETLAGHYEQYF
d_gene: TRBD1; j_gene: TRBJ1-2; v_gene: TRBV19; CDR3aa: CASSMSGGSYGYTF
d_gene: -; j_gene: TRBJ2-5; v_gene: TRBV5-1; CDR3aa: CASSPGTKETQYF
d_gene: TRBD1; j_gene: TRBJ1-1; v_gene: TRBV6-1; CDR3aa: CASRELRLDRGTEAFF
d_gene: -; j_gene: TRBJ2-5; v_gene: TRBV9; CDR3aa: CASSVGLAETQYF
d_gene: -; j_gene: TRBJ1-4; v_gene: TRBV18; CDR3aa: CASSPSTETNEKLFF
d_gene: -; j_gene: TRBJ1-5; v_gene: TRBV6-5; CDR3aa: CASSYGMVGQPQHF
d_gene: TRBD2; j_gene: TRBJ2-7; v_gene: TRBV7-9; CDR3aa: CASRNPAGGEQYF
d_gene: -; j_gene: TRBJ2-5; v_gene: TRBV4-1; CDR3aa: CASSHPPAVGDRETQYF
d_gene: TRBD1; j_gene: TRBJ1-2; v_gene: TRBV11-2; CDR3aa: CASSRTGGSGYTF
d_gene: -; j_gene: TRBJ1-5; v_gene: TRBV27; CDR3aa: CASSLKRSQPQHF